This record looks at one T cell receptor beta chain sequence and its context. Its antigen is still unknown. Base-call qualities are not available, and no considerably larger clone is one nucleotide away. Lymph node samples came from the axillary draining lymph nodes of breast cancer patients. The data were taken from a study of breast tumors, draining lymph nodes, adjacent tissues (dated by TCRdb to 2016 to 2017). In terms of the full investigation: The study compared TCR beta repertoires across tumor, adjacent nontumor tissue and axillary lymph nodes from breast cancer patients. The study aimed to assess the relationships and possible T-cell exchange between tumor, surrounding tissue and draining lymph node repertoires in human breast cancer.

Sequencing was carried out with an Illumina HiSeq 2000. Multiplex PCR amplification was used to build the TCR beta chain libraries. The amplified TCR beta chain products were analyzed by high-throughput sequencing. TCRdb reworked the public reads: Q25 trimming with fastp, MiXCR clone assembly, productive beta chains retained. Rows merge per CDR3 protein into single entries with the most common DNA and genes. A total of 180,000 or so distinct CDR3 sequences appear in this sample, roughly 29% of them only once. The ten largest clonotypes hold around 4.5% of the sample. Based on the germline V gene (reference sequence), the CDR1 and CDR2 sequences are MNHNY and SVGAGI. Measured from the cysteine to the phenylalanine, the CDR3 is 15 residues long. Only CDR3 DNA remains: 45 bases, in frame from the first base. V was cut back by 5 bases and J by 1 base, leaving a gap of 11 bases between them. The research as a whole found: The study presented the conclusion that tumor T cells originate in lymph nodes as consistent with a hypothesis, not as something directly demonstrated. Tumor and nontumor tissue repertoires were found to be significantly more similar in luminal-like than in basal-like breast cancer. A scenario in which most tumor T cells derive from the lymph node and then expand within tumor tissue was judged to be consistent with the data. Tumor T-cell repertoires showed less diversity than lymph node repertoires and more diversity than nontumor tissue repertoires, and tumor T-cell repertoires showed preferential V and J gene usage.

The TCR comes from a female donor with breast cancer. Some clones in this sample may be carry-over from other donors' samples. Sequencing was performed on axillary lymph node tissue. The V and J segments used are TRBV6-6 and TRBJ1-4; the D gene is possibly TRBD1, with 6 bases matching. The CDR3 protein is CASSPFRGTNEKLFF. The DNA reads TGTGCCAGCAGTCCCTTCAGGGGAACTAATGAAAAACTGTTTTTT.